The rows below give T cell receptor beta chains drawn from one sample of a study of blood T cell repertoires in COVID-19. Assay: immunoSEQ multiplex PCR; the TCRdb copy retains only in-frame clones and omits some. The sample carries 130,000 or so clones, roughly 80% recorded once. The sample taken for sequencing was peripheral blood. The source is a human donor in a cohort sampled during active COVID-19. Each CDR3 is given with its conserved first and last residue. The order of the fields is D gene, clone size, J gene, V gene, CDR3 length, CDR3 protein, CDR3 DNA. D genes are given only for firm matches. Clone size is shown for a subset of rows, as once, few, many or a class of expanded clone.

>-|-|TRBJ1-3|TRBV15|16
CATSRAGREAGNTIYF
TGTGCCACCAGCAGAGCGGGCAGGGAGGCTGGAAACACCATATATTTT
>TRBD1|-|TRBJ1-3|TRBV19|17
CASSIRTGVPHGNTIYF
TGTGCCAGTAGTATCCGGACAGGAGTCCCGCATGGAAACACCATATATTTT
>TRBD1|-|TRBJ1-2|TRBV29-1|14
CSVEVPQGVFGYTF
TGCAGCGTTGAAGTGCCACAGGGGGTCTTTGGCTACACCTTC
>-|few|TRBJ2-7|TRBV5-4|15
CASSLADRSTYEQYF
TGTGCCAGCAGCTTGGCCGACAGGTCCACCTACGAGCAGTACTTC
>TRBD1|-|TRBJ2-2|TRBV11-2|14
CASSEQGYTGELFF
TGTGCCAGCAGCGAACAGGGGTACACCGGGGAGCTGTTTTTT
>-|once|TRBJ1-2|TRBV12-3/TRBV12-4|12
CASGTYRAPGDF
TGTGCCAGCGGAACTTACAGGGCCCCTGGTGACTTC
>TRBD1|-|TRBJ2-5|TRBV5-1|16
CASTDRGSGVGETQYF
TGCGCCAGCACCGACAGGGGATCGGGTGTTGGAGAGACCCAGTACTTC
>-|few|TRBJ1-6|TRBV2|15
CASSASRTEGSPLHF
TGTGCCAGCAGTGCTTCGCGGACAGAAGGTTCACCCCTCCACTTT
>TRBD2|-|TRBJ2-7|TRBV4-1|15
CASSHLGEGRYEQYF
TGCGCCAGCAGCCACCTCGGGGAGGGGAGGTACGAGCAGTACTTC
>-|-|TRBJ2-7|TRBV11-2|16
CASSLMTDFYSYEQYF
TGTGCCAGCAGCCTCATGACGGACTTTTACTCCTACGAGCAGTACTTC
>-|-|TRBJ1-2|TRBV7-8|14
CASSFQGYGYGYTF
TGTGCCAGCAGCTTCCAGGGATATGGCTATGGCTACACCTTC
>-|-|TRBJ2-7|TRBV6-5|12
CASSYLGGEQYF
TGTGCCAGCAGTTACTTGGGGGGCGAGCAGTACTTC
>TRBD1|-|TRBJ1-2|TRBV30|11
CAWDQGGGYTF
TGTGCCTGGGACCAGGGGGGTGGCTACACCTTC
>-|few|TRBJ1-2|TRBV2|13
CASSEGPNYGYTF
TGTGCCAGCAGTGAGGGCCCTAACTATGGCTACACCTTC
>-|-|TRBJ2-7|TRBV11-1|12
CASSLDSYEQYF
TGTGCCAGCAGCTTGGACAGCTACGAGCAGTACTTC
>-|-|TRBJ2-5|TRBV11-1|14
CASSLGYGGETQYF
TGTGCCAGCAGCTTAGGCTATGGGGGGGAGACCCAGTACTTC
>TRBD1|once|TRBJ2-5|TRBV7-7|13
CASSLEGAETQYF
TGTGCTAGCAGCTTAGAGGGGGCAGAGACCCAGTACTTC
>-|once|TRBJ1-4|TRBV5-1|17
CASSLARGVRANEKLFF
TGCGCCAGCAGCTTGGCCAGGGGAGTTCGGGCTAATGAAAAACTGTTTTTT
>-|-|TRBJ1-6|TRBV28|14
CASTPRRNNSPLHF
TGTGCCAGCACCCCCCGGCGGAATAATTCACCCCTCCACTTT
>TRBD1|-|TRBJ2-7|TRBV29-1|13
CSVKTGTGAEQYF
TGCAGCGTTAAAACCGGGACAGGGGCCGAGCAGTACTTC
>-|few|TRBJ1-5|TRBV4-1|18
CASSHPPGERLSNQPQHF
TGCGCCAGCAGCCATCCGCCGGGAGAGAGACTTAGCAATCAGCCCCAGCATTTT
>TRBD2|-|TRBJ2-7|TRBV7-9|16
CASSPFSGGITYEQYF
TGTGCCAGCAGCCCGTTCTCGGGAGGGATCACCTACGAGCAGTACTTC
>-|-|TRBJ1-6|TRBV7-6|16
CASRSDTSSYNSPLHF
TGTGCCAGCAGATCCGACACTAGCTCCTATAATTCACCCCTCCACTTT
>-|-|TRBJ1-3|TRBV10-3|14
CAISEESGGNTIYF
TGTGCCATCAGTGAAGAGAGTGGTGGAAACACCATATATTTT
>-|-|TRBJ2-7|TRBV7-8|17
CASSLGRRGRHSYEQYF
TGTGCCAGCAGCTTAGGCCGCCGGGGGAGGCACTCCTACGAGCAGTACTTC
>-|-|TRBJ2-1|TRBV7-9|15
CASNGVLGSYNEQFF
TGTGCCAGCAATGGAGTTTTGGGCTCCTACAATGAGCAGTTCTTC
>-|-|TRBJ1-1|TRBV6-5|16
CASRYLGTGVKTEAFF
TGTGCCAGCAGGTACCTTGGGACGGGGGTGAAGACTGAAGCTTTCTTT
>-|-|TRBJ1-1|TRBV30|11
CATRRGNEAFF
TGTGCCACTCGTAGGGGGAATGAAGCTTTCTTT
>-|-|TRBJ2-7|TRBV15|15
CATSRDFGGTYEQYF
TGTGCCACCAGCAGAGATTTCGGGGGAACCTACGAGCAGTACTTC
>-|-|TRBJ1-2|TRBV20-1|11
CSASTGHSYTF
TGCAGTGCTAGTACAGGCCACAGCTACACCTTC
>-|-|TRBJ2-7|TRBV7-8|13
CASSRSTSFEQYF
TGTGCCAGCAGCCGATCTACTAGCTTCGAGCAGTACTTC
>TRBD2|-|TRBJ2-7|TRBV5-4|15
CASSLGLAGTYEQYF
TGTGCCAGCAGCCTGGGACTAGCGGGAACCTACGAGCAGTACTTC
>-|once|TRBJ1-2|TRBV27|14
CASSSMSERYGYTF
TGTGCCAGCAGTTCGATGTCCGAGAGATATGGCTACACCTTC
>-|-|TRBJ2-7|TRBV3-1/TRBV3-2|14
CASSPSGRSGEQYF
TGTGCCAGCAGCCCTTCCGGCCGCAGCGGTGAGCAGTACTTC
>-|-|TRBJ2-7|TRBV27|13
CASSLSDSYEQYF
TGTGCCAGCAGTTTATCGGACAGCTACGAGCAGTACTTC
>-|-|TRBJ1-5|TRBV7-8|14
CASSLGLLNQPQHF
TGTGCCAGCAGCCTGGGACTTCTCAATCAGCCCCAGCATTTT
>-|-|TRBJ1-2|TRBV6-5|15
CASSPNEGWIYGYTF
TGTGCCAGCAGCCCAAATGAGGGCTGGATCTATGGCTACACCTTC
>TRBD1|-|TRBJ2-7|TRBV6-1|15
CASSEAGQGPYEQYF
TGTGCCAGCAGTGAAGCGGGACAGGGCCCCTACGAGCAGTACTTC
>-|-|TRBJ2-2|TRBV7-9|12
CASRVNTGELFF
TGTGCCAGCCGCGTGAACACCGGGGAGCTGTTTTTT
>-|-|TRBJ1-4|TRBV28|14
CASSTRTVWEKLFF
TGTGCCAGCAGTACCCGGACAGTTTGGGAAAAACTGTTTTTT
>-|-|TRBJ2-2|TRBV19|13
CASSLIATGELFF
TGTGCCAGTAGTCTTATCGCGACCGGGGAGCTGTTTTTT
>TRBD1|-|TRBJ2-7|TRBV5-1|15
CASSFTGQVSYEQYF
TGCGCCAGCAGCTTCACAGGACAGGTCTCCTACGAGCAGTACTTC
>TRBD1|-|TRBJ2-7|TRBV7-9|13
CASSGTGSYEQYF
TGTGCCAGCAGTGGGACAGGGAGCTACGAGCAGTACTTC
>-|-|TRBJ2-1|TRBV5-1|16
CASSLDLSSRYNEQFF
TGCGCCAGCAGCTTGGATCTGTCTAGCCGGTACAATGAGCAGTTCTTC